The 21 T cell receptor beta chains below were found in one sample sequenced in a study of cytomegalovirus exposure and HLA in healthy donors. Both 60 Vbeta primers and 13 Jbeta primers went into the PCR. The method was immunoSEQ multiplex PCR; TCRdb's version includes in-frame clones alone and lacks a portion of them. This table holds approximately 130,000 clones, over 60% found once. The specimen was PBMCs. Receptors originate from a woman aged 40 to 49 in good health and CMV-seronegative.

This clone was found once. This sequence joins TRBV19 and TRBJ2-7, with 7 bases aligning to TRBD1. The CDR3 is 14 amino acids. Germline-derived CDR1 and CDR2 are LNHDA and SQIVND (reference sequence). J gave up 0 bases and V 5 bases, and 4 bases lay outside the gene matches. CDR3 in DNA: TGTGCCAGTAGTCCCTGGACAGGCTCCTACGAGCAGTACTTC. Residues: CASSPWTGSYEQYF.

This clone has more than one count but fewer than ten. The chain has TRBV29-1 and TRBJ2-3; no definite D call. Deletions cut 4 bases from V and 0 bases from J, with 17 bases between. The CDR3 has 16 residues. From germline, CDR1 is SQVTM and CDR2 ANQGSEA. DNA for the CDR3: TGCAGCGTTGGCCCTTCTCTCTCACTTAGCACAGATACGCAGTATTTT. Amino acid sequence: CSVGPSLSLSTDTQYF.

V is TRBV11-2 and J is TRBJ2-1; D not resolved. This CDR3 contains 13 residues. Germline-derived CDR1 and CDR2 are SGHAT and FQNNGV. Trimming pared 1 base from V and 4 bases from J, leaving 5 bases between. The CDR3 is CASSLVPYNEQFF. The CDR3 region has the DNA TGTGCCAGCAGCTTAGTTCCTTACAATGAGCAGTTCTTC.

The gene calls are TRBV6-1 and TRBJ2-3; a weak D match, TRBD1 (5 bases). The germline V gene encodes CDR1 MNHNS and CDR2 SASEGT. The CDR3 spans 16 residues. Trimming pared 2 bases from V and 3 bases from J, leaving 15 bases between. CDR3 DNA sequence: TGTGCCAGCAGTGAAATTCCAGGGCTCCGGACAGATACGCAGTATTTT. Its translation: CASSEIPGLRTDTQYF.

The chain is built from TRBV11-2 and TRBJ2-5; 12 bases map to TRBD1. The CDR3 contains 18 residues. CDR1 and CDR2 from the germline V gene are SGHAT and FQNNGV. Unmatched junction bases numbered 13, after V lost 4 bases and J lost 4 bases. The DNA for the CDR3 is TGTGCCAGCAGCTCTGAGGCCGGGACAGGGGGCTGGAGAGAGACCCAGTACTTC. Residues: CASSSEAGTGGWRETQYF.

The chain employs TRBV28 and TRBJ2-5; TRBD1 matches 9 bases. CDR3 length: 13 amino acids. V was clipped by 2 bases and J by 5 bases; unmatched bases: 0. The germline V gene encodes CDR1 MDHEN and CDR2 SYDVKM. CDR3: CASSLDRGETQYF. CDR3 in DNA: TGTGCCAGCAGTTTAGACAGGGGGGAGACCCAGTACTTC.

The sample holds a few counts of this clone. The CDR3, as DNA: TGTGCCAGCAGCTACGGGACAGGGAACACCGGGGAGCTGTTTTTT. It yields the protein CASSYGTGNTGELFF. This sequence joins TRBV7-8 and TRBJ2-2, with 8 bases matching TRBD1. V shed 4 bases, J shed 1 base, and the junction held 2 bases outside the gene matches. The CDR3 runs 15 residues. Germline CDR1 reads SGHVS; CDR2 reads FQNEAQ. Filled out from reference TRBV7-8 and TRBJ2-2, the complete variable domain reads GAGVSQSPRYKVAKRGQDVALRCDPISGHVSLFWYQQALGQGPEFLTYFQNEAQLDKSGLPSDRFFAERPEGSVSTLKIQRTQQEDSAVYLCASSYGTGNTGELFFGEGSRLTVL.

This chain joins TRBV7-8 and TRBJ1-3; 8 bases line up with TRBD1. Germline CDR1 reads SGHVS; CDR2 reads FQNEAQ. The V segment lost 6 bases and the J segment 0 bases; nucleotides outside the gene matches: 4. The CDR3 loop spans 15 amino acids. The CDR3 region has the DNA TGTGCCAGCAGACAGGGGGTCAACTCTGGAAACACCATATATTTT. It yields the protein CASRQGVNSGNTIYF.

CDR3 sequence: CASSSRLSSDGEQYF. The DNA of the CDR3 is TGTGCCAGCAGCTCCCGCCTATCTAGCGATGGGGAGCAGTACTTC. This chain joins TRBV5-4 and TRBJ2-7; TRBD2 might be the D (6 bases). The CDR3 contains 15 residues. V lost 3 bases, J lost 7 bases, and 20 bases lay in between. CDR1 and CDR2 from the germline V gene are SGHNT and YYREEE (reference sequence).

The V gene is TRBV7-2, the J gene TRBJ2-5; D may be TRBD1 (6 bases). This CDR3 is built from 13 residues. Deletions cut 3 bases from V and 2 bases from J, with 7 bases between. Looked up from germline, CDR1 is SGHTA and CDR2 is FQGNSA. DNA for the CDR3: TGTGCCAGCAGCTTTGGACAGCAAGAGACCCAGTACTTC. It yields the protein CASSFGQQETQYF.

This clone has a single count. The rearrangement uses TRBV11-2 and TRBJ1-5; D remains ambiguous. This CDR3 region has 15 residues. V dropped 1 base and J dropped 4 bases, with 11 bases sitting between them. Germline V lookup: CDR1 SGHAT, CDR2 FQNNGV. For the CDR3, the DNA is TGTGCCAGCAGCTTAGGGGCCAGCTTTAATCAGCCCCAGCATTTT. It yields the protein CASSLGASFNQPQHF.

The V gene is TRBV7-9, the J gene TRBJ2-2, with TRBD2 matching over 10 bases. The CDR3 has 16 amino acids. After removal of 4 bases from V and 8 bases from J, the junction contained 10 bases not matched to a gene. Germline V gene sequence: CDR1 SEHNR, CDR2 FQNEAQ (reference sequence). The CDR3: CASSSLRTSGRGELFF. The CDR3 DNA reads TGTGCCAGCAGCTCTTTAAGGACTAGCGGAAGGGGGGAGCTGTTTTTT.

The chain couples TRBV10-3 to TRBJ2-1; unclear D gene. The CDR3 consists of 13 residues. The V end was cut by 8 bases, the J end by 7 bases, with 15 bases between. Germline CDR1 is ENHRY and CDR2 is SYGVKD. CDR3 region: CAISILHGNEQFF. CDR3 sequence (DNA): TGTGCCATCTCAATTTTACACGGGAATGAGCAGTTCTTC.

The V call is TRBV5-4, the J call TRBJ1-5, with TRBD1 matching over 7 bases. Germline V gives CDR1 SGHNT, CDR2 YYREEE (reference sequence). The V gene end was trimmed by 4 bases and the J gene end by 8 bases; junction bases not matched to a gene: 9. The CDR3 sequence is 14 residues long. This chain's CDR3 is CASSPTGWHEPQHF. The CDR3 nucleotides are TGTGCCAGCAGCCCGACAGGGTGGCATGAGCCCCAGCATTTT.

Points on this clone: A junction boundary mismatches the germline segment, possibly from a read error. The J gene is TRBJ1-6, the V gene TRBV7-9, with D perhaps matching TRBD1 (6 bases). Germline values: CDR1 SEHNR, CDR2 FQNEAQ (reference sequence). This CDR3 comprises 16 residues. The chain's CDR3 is CSSSLGQPVWVSPLHF. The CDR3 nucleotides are TGTTCCAGCAGCTTAGGACAGCCAGTCTGGGTTTCACCCCTCCACTTT. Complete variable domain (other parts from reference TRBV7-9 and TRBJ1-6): DTGVSQNPRHKITKRGQNVTFRCDPISEHNRLYWYRQTLGQGPEFLTYFQNEAQLEKSRLLSDRFSAERPKGSFSTLEIQRTEQGDSAMYLCSSSLGQPVWVSPLHFGNGTRLTVT.

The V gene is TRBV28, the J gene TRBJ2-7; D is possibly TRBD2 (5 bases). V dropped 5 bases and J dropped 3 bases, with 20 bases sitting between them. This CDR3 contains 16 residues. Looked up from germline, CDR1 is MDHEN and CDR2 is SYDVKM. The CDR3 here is CASSPNSGKAYYEQYF. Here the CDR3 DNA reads TGTGCCAGCAGTCCCAACTCGGGGAAGGCCTACTACGAGCAGTACTTC.

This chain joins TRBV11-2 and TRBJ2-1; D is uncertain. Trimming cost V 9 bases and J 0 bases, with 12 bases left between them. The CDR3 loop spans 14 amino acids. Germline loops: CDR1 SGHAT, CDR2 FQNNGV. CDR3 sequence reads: CASKLYSSYNEQFF. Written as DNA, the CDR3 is TGTGCCAGTAAACTCTATAGCTCCTACAATGAGCAGTTCTTC.

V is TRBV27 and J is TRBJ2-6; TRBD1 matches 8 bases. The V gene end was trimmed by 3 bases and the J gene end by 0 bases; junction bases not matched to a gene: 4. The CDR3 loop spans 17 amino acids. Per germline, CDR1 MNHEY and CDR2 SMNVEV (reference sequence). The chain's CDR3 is CASSFGTGLSGANVLTF. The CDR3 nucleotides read TGTGCCAGCAGTTTCGGGACAGGACTCTCTGGGGCCAACGTCCTGACTTTC.

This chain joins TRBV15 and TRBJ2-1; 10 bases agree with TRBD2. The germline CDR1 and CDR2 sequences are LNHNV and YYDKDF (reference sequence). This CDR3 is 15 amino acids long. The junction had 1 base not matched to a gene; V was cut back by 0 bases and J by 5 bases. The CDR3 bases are TGTGCCACCAGCAGAGATCTAGCGGGGGACAATGAGCAGTTCTTC. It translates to CATSRDLAGDNEQFF.

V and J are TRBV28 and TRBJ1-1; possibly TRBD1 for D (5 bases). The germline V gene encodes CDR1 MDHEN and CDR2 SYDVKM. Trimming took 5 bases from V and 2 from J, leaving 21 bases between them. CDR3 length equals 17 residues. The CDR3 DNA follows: TGTGCCAGCAGTGTGGGGGGGGGTCGACAGAGAAACACTGAAGCTTTCTTT. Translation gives CASSVGGGRQRNTEAFF.

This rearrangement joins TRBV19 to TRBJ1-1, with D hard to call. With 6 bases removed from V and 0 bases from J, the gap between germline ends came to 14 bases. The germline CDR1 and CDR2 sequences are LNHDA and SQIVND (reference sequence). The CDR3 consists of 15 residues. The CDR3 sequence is CASSPGLGLNTEAFF. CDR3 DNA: TGTGCCAGTAGCCCTGGGCTGGGCCTGAACACTGAAGCTTTCTTT.